This TCR beta chain was obtained from a study of T cell responses to AZD1222 COVID-19 vaccine. Study-level findings and limits: Researchers report vaccine-associated CD4 TCRs spanning spike, with dominance at 160-218 and 743-854. The study identified only five to seven AZD1222 recipients as seropositive at baseline.

This CDR3 is built from 15 residues. The V end lost 1 base, the J end lost 5 bases, and 14 bases lay between the germline ends. Germline CDR1 SEHNR, CDR2 FQNEAQ (reference sequence). Regarding this clone: The target antigen is unknown.

Using immunoSEQ multiplex PCR, the repertoire was profiled, and TCRdb retains in-frame clones only, with some absent. The data hold around 270,000 clones, with about 94% observed a single time. Recipients boosted at about 4 weeks or about 12 weeks are pooled. This clonotype originated in an adult who received the AZD1222 COVID-19 vaccine. This rearrangement joins TRBV7-9 to TRBJ1-1; no clear D. Sample: peripheral blood, taken 28 days after the second AZD1222 dose. CDR3 residues: CASSLGGVLRTEAFF. CDR3 DNA: TGTGCCAGCAGCTTAGGTGGGGTTTTGAGGACTGAAGCTTTCTTT.